These 13 T cell receptor beta chains originate from one sample sequenced in a study of T-cell reconstitution after alpha-beta-depleted transplantation in children. Construction of the TCRbeta library involved unique molecular identifiers. TCRdb itself ran the PCR reads through MiXCR, one entry per CDR3 protein. The table lists just under 550,000 distinct CDR3 sequences, approximately 16% of them singletons, with over 3% in the top ten. Sequencing was performed on PBMCs from the stem cell graft donor, taken from the stem cell graft. Source of these receptors: a human donor who donated a stem cell graft to a child with acute lymphoblastic leukemia.

This clonotype was observed a handful of times. The genes are TRBV5-8 and TRBJ1-2; a weak D match, TRBD1 (6 bases). The CDR3 loop spans 15 amino acids. V was pared by 5 bases and J by 6 bases, with 20 bases between. The germline CDR1 and CDR2 sequences are SGHTS and YDEGEE. DNA for the CDR3: TGTGCCAGCAGGGACTGGGCAGGGGCGATGGATGGCTACACCTTC. Translated: CASRDWAGAMDGYTF.

V and J are TRBV12-3 or TRBV12-4 and TRBJ2-7, with D perhaps being TRBD1 or TRBD2 (6 bases each). V was clipped by 2 bases and J by 0 bases, with 20 bases between them. There are 18 residues in the CDR3. CDR3 sequence (DNA): TGTGCCAGCAGTTTAAGTGGGGGGCTAGCTGGTAGCTCCTACGAGCAGTACTTC. Amino acids: CASSLSGGLAGSSYEQYF.

The gene calls are TRBV27 and TRBJ2-3; the match to TRBD2 covers 8 bases. The germline gives CDR1 MNHEY, CDR2 SMNVEV (reference sequence). Unmatched junction bases numbered 11, after V lost 5 bases and J lost 4 bases. This CDR3 comprises 16 residues. The CDR3 DNA sequence: TGTGCCAGCAGTCCCGAAGCGGGAGTAACGCCAGATACGCAGTATTTT. It codes for CASSPEAGVTPDTQYF.

The rearrangement uses TRBV2 and TRBJ1-1; D ambiguous. The CDR3 loop spans 13 amino acids. Trimming pared 8 bases from V and 1 base from J, leaving 11 bases between. Germline CDR1 reads SNHLY; CDR2 reads FYNNEI. The CDR3 spells CASFFSRNTEAFF. In DNA, the CDR3 is TGTGCCAGCTTCTTTTCAAGGAACACTGAAGCTTTCTTT.

This clonotype was recorded at least ten times. The chain has TRBV10-3 and TRBJ1-1; D possibly corresponds to TRBD1 (6 bases). Germline V gene lookup returns CDR1 ENHRY and CDR2 SYGVKD. There are 15 residues in the CDR3. V was cut by 6 bases and J by 2 bases, with 16 bases left in between. The CDR3: CAIRNQGKINTEAFF. CDR3 DNA sequence: TGTGCCATCAGAAACCAGGGGAAGATAAACACTGAAGCTTTCTTT.

A few counts support this clonotype. The chain joins TRBV20-1 to TRBJ2-7; D may be TRBD1 or TRBD2 (5 bases each). Germline CDR1 DFQATT, CDR2 SNEGSKA (reference sequence). The germline V and J ends were trimmed by 6 bases and 1 base, with 19 bases remaining between them. CDR3 size: 15 residues. CDR3 nucleotide sequence: TGCAGTGCGAACCCCGGGACGGCGTATTCCTACGAGCAGTACTTC. As protein: CSANPGTAYSYEQYF.

J is TRBJ1-2 and V is TRBV27, with D uncertain. The germline gives CDR1 MNHEY, CDR2 SMNVEV (reference sequence). V dropped 7 bases and J dropped 5 bases, with 11 bases sitting between them. CDR3 size: 12 residues. The CDR3 region has the DNA TGTGCCAGCATGGGGTGGGGATATGGCTACACCTTC. Encoded protein: CASMGWGYGYTF.

Only a few counts were recorded for this clonotype. This chain joins TRBV5-1 and TRBJ2-7; 9 bases fit TRBD2. The CDR3 length is 17 residues. Trimming took 1 base from V and 5 from J; bases not matched to a gene: 13. The germline V gene encodes CDR1 SGHRS and CDR2 YFSETQ. CDR3 bases: TGCGCCAGCAGCTTGCTGGTTCGTGGCGGGAGGGACAACGAGCAGTACTTC. It is translated as CASSLLVRGGRDNEQYF.

The chain couples TRBV6-1 to TRBJ1-5; the match to TRBD1 covers 7 bases. The V gene's germline CDR1 is MNHNS and CDR2 SASEGT. The length of the CDR3 is 13 residues. J was trimmed by 6 bases and V by 6 bases; bases with no gene match: 5. CDR3 coding DNA: TGTGCCAGCAGCCAGGGGGAGGGTCAGCCCCAGCATTTT. Translating it yields CASSQGEGQPQHF.

This chain links TRBV7-3 with TRBJ2-5, with D unresolved. V was cut by 1 base and J by 5 bases, with 8 bases left in between. Germline assignment: CDR1 SGHTA and CDR2 FQGTGA. The CDR3 is 13 amino acids. The CDR3 nucleotides are TGTGCCAGCAGCTTAAAGGGTGTGGAGACCCAGTACTTC. Its translation: CASSLKGVETQYF.

This clonotype was seen a handful of times. CDR3 DNA: TGTGCCATCAGTCCCGCTGGGCGGGGCAGGGAGGATGAGCAGTTCTTC. Its translation: CAISPAGRGREDEQFF. V gene TRBV10-3 combines with J gene TRBJ2-1; TRBD2 might be the D (6 bases). Between the trimmed V and J ends, which lost 5 bases and 8 bases, there was a span of 22 bases. The CDR3 covers 16 residues. Germline V gene sequence: CDR1 ENHRY, CDR2 SYGVKD.

V usage is TRBV30 and J usage is TRBJ1-6; D remains ambiguous. Trimming stripped 4 bases from V and 7 bases from J, with 5 bases between. Germline CDR1 is GTSNPN and CDR2 is SVGIG (reference sequence). CDR3 size: 11 residues. The CDR3, as DNA: TGTGCCTGGACGGTCAATTCACCCCTCCACTTT. Translated, it gives CAWTVNSPLHF.

The sample holds a few counts of this clonotype. V usage is TRBV18 and J usage is TRBJ2-7, with 9 bases lining up with TRBD1. The CDR3 length is 15 residues. With 4 bases clipped from V and 2 bases from J, the junction kept 6 bases outside the gene matches. The germline gives CDR1 KGHSH, CDR2 LQKENI. The DNA of the CDR3 is TGTGCCAGCTCACAGCGGACAGGGGATGCCTACGAGCAGTACTTC. It translates to CASSQRTGDAYEQYF.